The 29 T cell receptor beta chains in this list originate from one sample, sequenced in a study of shared clonotypes between healthy human individuals. Clones were sequenced by immunoSEQ multiplex PCR, and TCRdb holds only the in-frame ones, with some missing. This sample has some 2.1 million clones, with around 95% found just once. Sequencing was carried out using naive CD4+ T cells sorted from blood. Subset denoted: CD45RA+ positively selected. These receptors were taken from a man between 18 and 29 years old in good health.

The chain couples TRBV5-4 to TRBJ2-4; no clear D gene. There are 14 residues in the CDR3. V lost 2 bases to trimming and J lost 0 bases, with 6 bases between them. The germline V gene has CDR1 SGHNT and CDR2 YYREEE (reference sequence). CDR3 residues: CASSFYLAKNIQYF. The DNA of the CDR3 is TGTGCCAGCAGCTTCTATCTAGCCAAAAACATTCAGTACTTC.

The chain couples TRBV6-4 to TRBJ2-3; 12 bases line up with TRBD2. Losses at the gene ends were 3 bases for V and 3 bases for J; bases not matched to a gene: 13. CDR1 MRHNA and CDR2 SNTAGT come from the germline V gene. The CDR3 is made up of 19 amino acids. This CDR3 is CASSERPSGGARETDTQYF. The CDR3 region has the DNA TGTGCCAGCAGTGAACGCCCTAGCGGGGGGGCGAGGGAGACAGATACGCAGTATTTT.

This sequence joins TRBV5-6 and TRBJ2-3, with D possibly being TRBD1 (5 bases). This CDR3 has 15 amino acids. V lost 6 bases, J lost 5 bases, and 19 bases lay in between. Germline V gene sequence: CDR1 SGHDT, CDR2 YYEEEE. CDR3: CASIYQGQGLDTQYF. The DNA of the CDR3 is TGTGCCAGCATCTATCAAGGGCAGGGCCTAGATACGCAGTATTTT.

This chain links TRBV10-3 with TRBJ2-2; TRBD2 matches 16 bases. The length of the CDR3 is 17 residues. V was clipped by 4 bases and J by 7 bases; unmatched bases: 6. Germline V lookup: CDR1 ENHRY, CDR2 SYGVKD. The CDR3 DNA is TGTGCCATCAGTGCGGGGACTAGCGGGAGGGCCGGCGGGGAGCTGTTTTTT. Translating it yields CAISAGTSGRAGGELFF.

The rearrangement uses TRBV5-4 and TRBJ2-5; the match to TRBD1 covers 7 bases. The CDR3 has 16 amino acids. Looked up from germline, CDR1 is SGHNT and CDR2 is YYREEE (reference sequence). V lost 4 bases, J lost 0 bases, and 9 bases stayed unmatched. CDR3 DNA sequence: TGTGCCAGCAGCCGCAACAGGGGCAATAACCAAGAGACCCAGTACTTC. It codes for CASSRNRGNNQETQYF.

V and J are TRBV19 and TRBJ2-5; 7 bases fit TRBD1. The CDR3 extends over 17 amino acids. V trimming: 4 bases; J trimming: 2 bases; junction bases outside the gene matches: 13. Per germline, CDR1 LNHDA and CDR2 SQIVND (reference sequence). CDR3 loop: CASSTRRQGGTQETQYF. In DNA, the CDR3 is TGTGCCAGTAGTACCCGGAGACAGGGTGGAACTCAAGAGACCCAGTACTTC.

The genes are TRBV6-1 and TRBJ1-5, with 8 bases fitting TRBD1. This CDR3 contains 15 residues. Trimming removed 6 bases from V and 9 bases from J; junction bases left unmatched: 13. CDR1 is MNHNS and CDR2 is SASEGT in the germline V gene. The CDR3 coding sequence is TGTGCCAGCAGCGAAAGGTTGTTTGGGACAGGGCCCCAGCATTTT. Protein product: CASSERLFGTGPQHF.

This clone was observed a few times. This may arise from a read error, as a much more abundant clone is one base away. The same CDR3 is also encoded by other DNA sequences in this sample. The J gene is TRBJ1-1, the V gene TRBV20-1; D uncertain. This CDR3 is 11 amino acids long. Germline V gene lookup returns CDR1 DFQATT and CDR2 SNEGSKA (reference sequence). Trimming shortened V by 2 bases and J by 1 base, and 2 bases separated the two germline ends. The DNA of the CDR3 is TGCAGTGCTAGACCGAACACTGAAGCTTTCTTT. Its translation is CSARPNTEAFF.

The chain combines TRBV6-5 with TRBJ2-7; 10 nucleotides match TRBD1. V lost 4 bases to trimming and J lost 12 bases; unmatched junction nucleotides: 12. The germline V gene has CDR1 MNHEY and CDR2 SVGAGI. The CDR3 extends over 14 amino acids. CDR3 residues: CASSFLGQGWARYF. CDR3 bases: TGTGCCAGCAGTTTCCTGGGACAGGGGTGGGCGCGGTACTTC.

V usage is TRBV5-6 and J usage is TRBJ2-3; D may be TRBD1 or TRBD2 (5 bases each). This CDR3 comprises 16 residues. CDR1 is SGHDT, CDR2 YYEEEE, per germline. Trimming shortened V by 1 base and J by 1 base, and 13 bases separated the two germline ends. The CDR3 sequence: CASSLWSGRGTDTQYF. The CDR3 DNA sequence: TGTGCCAGCAGCTTGTGGTCGGGGCGAGGCACAGATACGCAGTATTTT. The full variable domain, with the rest looked up from reference TRBV5-6 and TRBJ2-3, is DAGVTQSPTHLIKTRGQQVTLRCSPKSGHDTVSWYQQALGQGPQFIFQYYEEEERQRGNFPDRFSGHQFPNYSSELNVNALLLGDSALYLCASSLWSGRGTDTQYFGPGTRLTVL.

This clone was observed once. The chain has TRBV2 and TRBJ2-1; TRBD2 might be the D (5 bases). The CDR3 covers 12 residues. The germline V gene encodes CDR1 SNHLY and CDR2 FYNNEI. Trimming took 7 bases from V and 4 from J, leaving 8 bases between them. The CDR3 region is CASTGSYNEQFF. The CDR3 region has the DNA TGTGCCAGCACGGGATCGTACAATGAGCAGTTCTTC.

This chain uses TRBV4-3 with TRBJ1-4; D ambiguous. The germline V gene encodes CDR1 LGHNA and CDR2 YSLEER. The CDR3 runs 15 residues. Trimming removed 0 bases at V and 2 bases at J, with 7 bases between. The CDR3 DNA reads TGCGCCAGCAGCCAAGATTCAACTACTAATGAAAAACTGTTTTTT. Its translation: CASSQDSTTNEKLFF.

The chain recombines TRBV7-2 with TRBJ2-7; TRBD2 matches at 14 bases. Germline trimming cut 1 base from V and 1 base from J; bases unmatched to any gene: 6. Germline values: CDR1 SGHTA, CDR2 FQGNSA. The CDR3 contains 18 residues. The CDR3 is CASSLGRLAGGPSYEQYF. The CDR3, as DNA: TGTGCCAGCAGCTTAGGTCGACTAGCGGGAGGGCCTTCCTACGAGCAGTACTTC.

In regard to this clone: This sample includes further DNA sequences coding for the same CDR3. The chain carries TRBV6-5 and TRBJ2-1; no clear D gene. V was clipped by 2 bases and J by 4 bases, with 6 bases between them. Germline CDR1 MNHEY, CDR2 SVGAGI. The CDR3 runs 13 residues. DNA of the CDR3: TGTGCCAGCAGTTACGGTGGGTACAATGAGCAGTTCTTC. Translation: CASSYGGYNEQFF.

The chain combines TRBV11-3 with TRBJ2-4, with no clear D. The ends were cut back, 0 bases at V and 0 bases at J, with 12 bases in the middle. The CDR3 spans 17 residues. Germline V gives CDR1 SGHNT, CDR2 YENEEA. CDR3 in amino acids: CASSLELGVLAKNIQYF. CDR3 nucleotide sequence: TGTGCCAGCAGCTTAGAACTTGGGGTTCTAGCCAAAAACATTCAGTACTTC. The variable domain in full, completed from reference TRBV11-3 and TRBJ2-4, reads EAGVVQSPRYKIIEKKQPVAFWCNPISGHNTLYWYLQNLGQGPELLIRYENEEAVDDSQLPKDRFSAERLKGVDSTLKIQPAELGDSAVYLCASSLELGVLAKNIQYFGAGTRLSVL.

As to this clone: The same CDR3 is also encoded by other DNA sequences in this sample. This chain connects TRBV7-3 to TRBJ2-7, with TRBD1 matching 11 bases. The CDR3 is 13 amino acids. The J segment lost 6 bases and the V segment lost 5 bases, leaving 3 bases of the junction unmatched. CDR1 SGHTA and CDR2 FQGTGA come from the germline V gene. CDR3 coding DNA: TGTGCCAGCAGCCCGGGACAGGGGGGCGAGCAGTACTTC. Translation gives CASSPGQGGEQYF.

This clone was recorded only once. The chain employs TRBV6-1 and TRBJ2-7; TRBD2 is a possible D gene (5 bases). CDR3 length: 13 residues. Germline CDR1 MNHNS, CDR2 SASEGT. The V end was cut by 7 bases, the J end by 6 bases, with 16 bases between. CDR3 DNA: TGTGCCAGCAACGAGGGAAAAGGCGGCGAGCAGTACTTC. Residues: CASNEGKGGEQYF.

The chain combines TRBV5-4 with TRBJ2-7, with D perhaps being TRBD1 or TRBD2 (6 bases each). Germline V CDR1 and CDR2: SGHNT, YYREEE (reference sequence). Trimming took 5 bases from V and 5 from J, leaving 17 bases between them. The CDR3 sequence is 14 residues long. In nucleotides, the CDR3 is TGTGCCAGCAGAACCACGGGGGCGCGCGACGAGCAGTACTTC. The encoded protein is CASRTTGARDEQYF. Full variable domain (missing parts from reference TRBV5-4 and TRBJ2-7): ETGVTQSPTHLIKTRGQQVTLRCSSQSGHNTVSWYQQALGQGPQFIFQYYREEENGRGNFPPRFSGLQFPNYSSELNVNALELDDSALYLCASRTTGARDEQYFGPGTRLTVT.

About this clone: The same CDR3 also results from other DNA sequences found in this sample. The chain uses TRBV18 and TRBJ1-6; the D is unclear. Germline CDR1 reads KGHSH; CDR2 reads LQKENI. The CDR3 has 13 amino acids. Deletions cut 0 bases from V and 9 bases from J, with 6 bases between. The CDR3 sequence: CASSPPGPSPLHF. The DNA for the CDR3 is TGTGCCAGCTCACCACCGGGCCCTTCACCCCTCCACTTT.

The chain links TRBV11-3 to TRBJ1-1; tentatively, D is TRBD1 (5 bases). The germline V gene encodes CDR1 SGHNT and CDR2 YENEEA. This CDR3 region has 17 residues. V lost 0 bases and J 1 base, leaving 15 bases between the germline ends. The CDR3 here is CASSLEGLTQGNTEAFF. In DNA form, the CDR3 reads TGTGCCAGCAGCTTAGAGGGGCTTACCCAGGGGAACACTGAAGCTTTCTTT. Based on the CDR3 plus reference TRBV11-3 and TRBJ1-1, the full variable domain is EAGVVQSPRYKIIEKKQPVAFWCNPISGHNTLYWYLQNLGQGPELLIRYENEEAVDDSQLPKDRFSAERLKGVDSTLKIQPAELGDSAVYLCASSLEGLTQGNTEAFFGQGTRLTVV.

The rearrangement links TRBV29-1 to TRBJ2-2, with 7 bases matching TRBD2. The germline gives CDR1 SQVTM, CDR2 ANQGSEA. J lost 2 bases, V lost 5 bases, and 2 bases had no gene match. The CDR3 is 13 residues long. CDR3 nucleotide sequence: TGCAGCGTTTCGGGACTAAACACCGGGGAGCTGTTTTTT. Amino acids: CSVSGLNTGELFF.

V and J are TRBV7-2 and TRBJ2-2, with TRBD2 matching 12 bases. V was clipped by 7 bases and J by 6 bases; unmatched bases: 12. This CDR3 region has 17 residues. Germline V CDR1 and CDR2: SGHTA, FQGNSA. The CDR3 nucleotides read TGTGCCAGCATCAAAACGACTAGCGGGAGTTCTGCCGGGGAGCTGTTTTTT. Translating gives CASIKTTSGSSAGELFF.

The chain recombines TRBV15 with TRBJ1-1; D remains unclear. Germline V gene lookup returns CDR1 LNHNV and CDR2 YYDKDF (reference sequence). The CDR3 sequence is 16 residues long. Trimming pared 4 bases from V and 3 bases from J, leaving 18 bases between. CDR3 nucleotides: TGTGCCACCAGCAAGGACGGCCTCCTGACCGACACTGAAGCTTTCTTT. This translates into CATSKDGLLTDTEAFF. The full variable domain, its missing parts supplied by reference TRBV15 and TRBJ1-1, is DAMVIQNPRYQVTQFGKPVTLSCSQTLNHNVMYWYQQKSSQAPKLLFHYYDKDFNNEADTPDNFQSRRPNTSFCFLDIRSPGLGDTAMYLCATSKDGLLTDTEAFFGQGTRLTVV.

On this clone itself: At the DNA level, this CDR3 is encoded by other sequences in the same sample as well. V usage is TRBV2 and J usage is TRBJ2-3; a possible D gene is TRBD2 (6 bases). The V end was cut by 6 bases, the J end by 4 bases, with 11 bases between. The CDR3 contains 13 residues. Germline V CDR1 and CDR2: SNHLY, FYNNEI. The CDR3 nucleotides are TGTGCCAGCAGGTCGGAGGGCCCAGATACGCAGTATTTT. Its protein is CASRSEGPDTQYF. Supplemented by reference TRBV2 and TRBJ2-3, the full variable domain reads EPEVTQTPSHQVTQMGQEVILRCVPISNHLYFYWYRQILGQKVEFLVSFYNNEISEKSEIFDDQFSVERPDGSNFTLKIRSTKLEDSAMYFCASRSEGPDTQYFGPGTRLTVL.

The chain employs TRBV21-1 and TRBJ2-3; the table's D call of TRBD2 was not tested on the DNA. TRBV21-1 counts as a pseudogene. The CDR3 totals 22 residues. CDR3 in amino acids: CASSSRDRVRTSGRRDTDTQYF. The CDR3 DNA is TGTGCCAGCAGCAGCCGGGACAGGGTTAGGACTAGCGGGAGACGGGATACAGATACGCAGTATTTT.

For this clone: At the DNA level, this CDR3 is encoded by other sequences in the same sample as well. This chain connects TRBV30 to TRBJ2-7, with no clear D. The ends were cut back, 0 bases at V and 7 bases at J, with 13 bases in the middle. This CDR3 comprises 13 residues. Germline V CDR1 and CDR2: GTSNPN, SVGIG (reference sequence). CDR3 in DNA: TGTGCCTGGAGTGTACGTGGTCCGGGTGAGCAGTACTTC. It yields the protein CAWSVRGPGEQYF.

About this clone itself: Other DNA variants within this sample encode the same CDR3. CDR3 residues: CAWSVRLQETQYF. The CDR3 DNA reads as TGTGCCTGGAGTGTACGGTTGCAAGAGACCCAGTACTTC. The chain joins TRBV30 to TRBJ2-5; no clear D. The germline gives CDR1 GTSNPN, CDR2 SVGIG (reference sequence). This CDR3 is 13 amino acids long. Trimming stripped 0 bases from V and 2 bases from J, with 7 bases between. Full variable domain (rest looked up from reference TRBV30 and TRBJ2-5): SQTIHQWPATLVQPVGSPLSLECTVEGTSNPNLYWYRQAAGRGLQLLFYSVGIGQISSEVPQNLSASRPQDRQFILSSKKLLLSDSGFYLCAWSVRLQETQYFGPGTRLLVL.

The table lists this clone with a count of one. The gene calls are TRBV10-1 and TRBJ2-7; possibly TRBD1 for D (6 bases). CDR3 length: 13 residues. Germline V CDR1 and CDR2: WNHNN, SYGVQD (reference sequence). Trimming left V 5 bases short and J 1 base short, with 9 bases between. CDR3 nucleotides: TGCGCCAGCAGTCCCGGGACATCCTACGAGCAGTACTTC. This encodes CASSPGTSYEQYF.

V is TRBV10-3 and J is TRBJ2-7; D remains unclear. The CDR3 loop spans 12 amino acids. Trimming shortened V by 3 bases and J by 4 bases, and 7 bases separated the two germline ends. The germline gives CDR1 ENHRY, CDR2 SYGVKD. The CDR3 DNA follows: TGTGCCATCAGTGATTACGGGTACGAGCAGTACTTC. Protein product: CAISDYGYEQYF.